The sequence of this TCR beta chain was determined in a study of regulatory dendritic cells for organ transplantation. Relative to its sample, this clone is medium-sized (0.01 to 0.1%). The antigen is unknown. Measured with immunoSEQ multiplex PCR; TCRdb has only the in-frame clones, and not every one. Of 4,000 to 5,000 clones listed, roughly 63% are singletons. Allogeneic regulatory or mature dendritic cells were co-cultured for under six days with CFSE-labeled sorted T cells at 1:10. Sequencing was done on a sample of memory CD8+ T cells from blood cultured with regulatory dendritic cells. Subset defined: CD45RO+ memory T cells. The source of this sequence is a human donor in good health.

The DNA for the CDR3 is TGTGCCAGCAGCGCCGGGTATCCCGAGGGCTACACCTTC. Encoded protein: CASSAGYPEGYTF. V is TRBV9 and J is TRBJ1-2, with D unclear. V dropped 3 bases and J dropped 8 bases, with 14 bases sitting between them. The CDR3 runs 13 residues. CDR1 is SGDLS and CDR2 is YYNGEE in the germline V gene.